These 8 T cell receptor beta chains share one sample of origin, sequenced in a study of blood T cell repertoires in COVID-19. The protocol was immunoSEQ multiplex PCR, while the TCRdb copy is restricted to in-frame clones and leaves out a portion. The sample yields more than 250,000 clones, approximately 88% seen once. The sample taken for sequencing was peripheral blood. The receptor set was obtained from a human donor in a cohort sampled during active COVID-19.

The chain carries TRBV6-5 and TRBJ2-7; 12 bases fit TRBD1. Germline V gene data show CDR1 as MNHEY and CDR2 as SVGAGI. After removal of 2 bases from V and 4 bases from J, the junction contained 3 bases not matched to a gene. The CDR3 extends over 15 amino acids. CDR3 nucleotide sequence: TGTGCCAGCAGTTACGGGACAGGGGGCGCATACGAGCAGTACTTC. Amino acids: CASSYGTGGAYEQYF.

The V and J genes are TRBV24-1 and TRBJ2-1; maybe TRBD2 (5 bases). CDR1 is KGHDR, CDR2 SFDVKD, per germline. Trimming cost V 11 bases and J 2 bases, with 9 bases left between them. The CDR3 loop spans 12 amino acids. The CDR3 region is CAIAGTYNEQFF. CDR3 bases: TGTGCCATCGCCGGGACCTACAATGAGCAGTTCTTC.

The chain joins TRBV11-2 to TRBJ2-6; 9 nucleotides align to TRBD1. The CDR3 has 19 amino acids. J gave up 2 bases and V 5 bases, and 13 bases lay outside the gene matches. Germline V lookup: CDR1 SGHAT, CDR2 FQNNGV. CDR3 nucleotides: TGTGCCAGCAGCCAACGGATCGGGACAGGGAACACTGGGGCCAACGTCCTGACTTTC. This translates into CASSQRIGTGNTGANVLTF. The complete variable domain, with remaining parts taken from reference TRBV11-2 and TRBJ2-6, reads EAGVAQSPRYKIIEKRQSVAFWCNPISGHATLYWYQQILGQGPKLLIQFQNNGVVDDSQLPKDRFSAERLKGVDSTLKIQPAKLEDSAVYLCASSQRIGTGNTGANVLTFGAGSRLTVL.

This sequence joins TRBV27 and TRBJ2-7; 9 bases align to TRBD2. Per the germline V gene, CDR1 is MNHEY and CDR2 is SMNVEV (reference sequence). CDR3 size: 14 residues. J was trimmed by 2 bases and V by 6 bases; bases with no gene match: 5. The CDR3 reads CASRKREATYEQYF. CDR3 DNA sequence: TGTGCCAGCAGGAAGCGGGAGGCGACCTACGAGCAGTACTTC.

The rearrangement joins TRBV7-2 to TRBJ1-3; 9 bases match TRBD1. Germline CDR1 and CDR2: SGHTA and FQGNSA. The CDR3 spans 14 residues. V shed 8 bases and J 7 bases; nucleotides not matched to a gene: 9. The CDR3 reads CASQRGQGANTIYF. Here the CDR3 DNA reads TGTGCCAGCCAGAGGGGACAGGGTGCTAACACCATATATTTT.

The V and J genes are TRBV7-3 and TRBJ2-3; D may be TRBD2 (5 bases). This CDR3 is 18 amino acids long. The germline V gene encodes CDR1 SGHTA and CDR2 FQGTGA. Trimming shortened V by 2 bases and J by 2 bases, and 20 bases separated the two germline ends. The CDR3 DNA reads as TGTGCCAGCAGCTTATCTCTTCTAGGAGCGGCCCCCACAGATACGCAGTATTTT. Amino acids: CASSLSLLGAAPTDTQYF.

The genes are TRBV6-2 or TRBV6-3 and TRBJ1-6, with D perhaps TRBD1 (6 bases). V was shortened by 0 bases and J by 11 bases, with 20 bases between the two germline ends. Per germline, CDR1 MNHEY and CDR2 SVGEGT. This CDR3 spans 17 amino acids. The DNA of the CDR3 is TGTGCCAGCAGTTACTCGATTGCGGGGGGGCGAAGAGCACCCCTCCACTTT. As protein: CASSYSIAGGRRAPLHF.

CDR3 sequence reads: CASSPAAGNTEAFF. CDR3 sequence (DNA): TGTGCCAGCAGTCCGGCCGCAGGGAACACTGAAGCTTTCTTT. The genes are TRBV28 and TRBJ1-1; D unresolved. Trimming stripped 5 bases from V and 1 base from J, with 11 bases between. CDR1 MDHEN and CDR2 SYDVKM come from the germline V gene. The CDR3 spans 14 residues.